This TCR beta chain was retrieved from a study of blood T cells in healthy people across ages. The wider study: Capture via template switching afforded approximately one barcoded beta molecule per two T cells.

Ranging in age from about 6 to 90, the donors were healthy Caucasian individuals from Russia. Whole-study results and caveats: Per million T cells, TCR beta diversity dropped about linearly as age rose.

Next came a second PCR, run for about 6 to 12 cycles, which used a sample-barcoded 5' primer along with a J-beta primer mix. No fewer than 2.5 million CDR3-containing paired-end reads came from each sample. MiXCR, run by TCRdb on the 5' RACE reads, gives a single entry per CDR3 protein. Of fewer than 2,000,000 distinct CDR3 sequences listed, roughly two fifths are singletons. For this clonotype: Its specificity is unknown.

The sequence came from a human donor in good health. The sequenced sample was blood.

Here the CDR3 reads CASSEAFSKISYTF. The CDR3 DNA sequence: TGTGCCAGCAGTGAAGCGTTCAGCAAAATATCCTACACCTTC. The chain uses TRBV2 and TRBJ1-2; no clear D gene. Germline V gene sequence: CDR1 SNHLY, CDR2 FYNNEI. The CDR3 loop spans 14 amino acids. Between the trimmed V and J ends, which lost 0 bases and 10 bases, there was a span of 15 bases.